These 5 T cell receptor beta chains share one sample of origin, sequenced in a study of Tregs in tolerant kidney transplant recipients. Mixed chimerism was transient after nonmyeloablative marrow transplants from related graft donors. Libraries were prepared by immunoSEQ multiplex PCR; TCRdb keeps only in-frame clonotypes and omits some of them. Seen in this sample are about 23,000 clones; the ten most common clones hold 4.1%. The source was CD4+ T cells from blood (PBMCs), collected 6 months after the transplant. The source of these receptors is a human patient who received a combined kidney and bone marrow transplant. Some of the T cells might come from the graft donor.

Concerning this clone itself: The read falls 3 residues short of the CDR3 end, and the missing part is taken from the germline J gene. The V gene is TRBV7-8, the J gene TRBJ1-6, with a weak D call TRBD1 (5 bases). Germline assignment: CDR1 SGHVS and CDR2 FQNEAQ. Trimming stripped 3 bases from V and 7 bases from J, with 10 bases between. The CDR3 length is 14 residues. The sequenced CDR3 bases are TGTGCCAGCAGCTTGGACGACAGAAATTCACCC. It codes for CASSLDDRNSP. From start to end, the CDR3 is CASSLDDRNSPLHF.

Note on this clone: Read coverage stops 3 residues before the CDR3 terminus; the germline J gene supplies the remainder. V gene TRBV5-4 combines with J gene TRBJ2-7; 8 bases are a match to TRBD2. In germline, CDR1 is SGHNT, CDR2 YYREEE (reference sequence). The V segment lost 4 bases and the J segment 2 bases; nucleotides outside the gene matches: 8. CDR3 size: 15 residues. The sequenced CDR3 bases are TGTGCCAGCAGCGACACTAGCGGTTCTACCTACGAG. Translation gives CASSDTSGSTYE. The full CDR3 sequence reads CASSDTSGSTYEQYF.

Turning to this clone: Read data end 3 residues before the CDR3 end; the end is taken from the germline J gene. The rearrangement uses TRBV29-1 and TRBJ1-2, with unresolved D. Germline loops: CDR1 SQVTM, CDR2 ANQGSEA. The CDR3 extends over 12 amino acids. The germline V and J ends were trimmed by 4 bases and 2 bases, with 8 bases remaining between them. Partial CDR3 DNA: TGCAGCGTTGTAAACTGGAACTATGGC. Protein sequence: CSVVNWNYG. The full CDR3 protein is CSVVNWNYGYTF.

On this clone: The read finishes 3 residues shy of the CDR3 end, and the germline J gene is used to complete it. J is TRBJ1-4 and V is TRBV5-1; 7 bases map to TRBD1. Germline V lookup: CDR1 SGHRS, CDR2 YFSETQ. The CDR3 runs 15 residues. Trimming cost V 2 bases and J 8 bases; bases outside gene matches: 9. CDR3 DNA (partial): TGCGCCAGCAGCTTTCAGGGCCAGGGGGGCGAAAAA. It yields the protein CASSFQGQGGEK. The entire CDR3 protein is CASSFQGQGGEKLFF.

Concerning this clone: The sequence runs out 3 residues before the end of the CDR3; the remainder is reconstructed from the germline J gene. The gene calls are TRBV30 and TRBJ1-1; D is possibly TRBD1 (5 bases). The CDR3 is 16 residues long. Trimming removed 2 bases at V and 3 bases at J, with 19 bases between. Germline CDR1 is GTSNPN and CDR2 is SVGIG (reference sequence). The CDR3 region is CAWSRARVRGYTEAFF. CDR3 DNA, as far as it was read: TGTGCCTGGAGTAGGGCCAGGGTAAGGGGTTACACTGAA.